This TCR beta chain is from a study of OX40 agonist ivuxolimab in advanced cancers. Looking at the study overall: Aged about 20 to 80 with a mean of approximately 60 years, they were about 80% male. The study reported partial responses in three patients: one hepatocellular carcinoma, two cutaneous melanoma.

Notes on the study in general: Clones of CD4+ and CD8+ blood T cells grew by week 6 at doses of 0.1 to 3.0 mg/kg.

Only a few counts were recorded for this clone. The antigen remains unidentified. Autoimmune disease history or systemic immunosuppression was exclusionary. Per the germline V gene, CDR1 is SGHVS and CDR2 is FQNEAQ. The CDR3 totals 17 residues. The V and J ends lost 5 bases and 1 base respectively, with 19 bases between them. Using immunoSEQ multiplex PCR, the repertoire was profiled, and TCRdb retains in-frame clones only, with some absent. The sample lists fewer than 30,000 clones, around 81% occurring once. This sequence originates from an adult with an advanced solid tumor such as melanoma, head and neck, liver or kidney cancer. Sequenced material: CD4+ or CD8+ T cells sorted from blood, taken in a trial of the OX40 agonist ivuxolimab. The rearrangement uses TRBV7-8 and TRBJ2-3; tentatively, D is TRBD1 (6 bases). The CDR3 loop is CASSLAVTGPGTDTQYF. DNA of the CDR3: TGTGCCAGCAGCCTTGCCGTAACAGGGCCGGGCACAGATACGCAGTATTTT.